This T cell receptor beta chain originates from a study of blood T cells in healthy people across ages. Study observations and caveats: Age brought a roughly linear fall in TCR beta diversity measured per million T cells.

Combining a sample-barcoded 5' primer with a J-beta primer mix, a second PCR ran for roughly 7 to 11 cycles. One entry per CDR3 protein, called by TCRdb with MiXCR from the 5' RACE reads. The table has fewer than 950,000 distinct CDR3 sequences, 50% to 65% seen once. Germline CDR1 and CDR2: SNHLY and FYNNEI. The CDR3 contains 14 residues. J lost 8 bases, V lost 7 bases, and 9 bases had no gene match. As concerns this clonotype: Its specificity is not known.

Sample: blood. The chain uses TRBV2 and TRBJ2-1, with 9 bases fitting TRBD2. The sequence was obtained from an older man in good health. Written as DNA, the CDR3 is TGTGCCAGCAACCAGGAGCGGGAGGTGCATGAGCAGTTCTTC. Its translation is CASNQEREVHEQFF.